Following are 30 T cell receptor beta chains from one sample sequenced in a study of T cell changes during pregnancy in multiple sclerosis. Clones were sequenced by immunoSEQ multiplex PCR, and TCRdb holds only the in-frame ones, with some missing. The data hold about 100,000 clones, with 90% observed a single time. The sample was peripheral blood, taken in the second trimester of pregnancy. The receptor source for this set is a female donor in good health, enrolled as a control in a pregnancy study.

In regard to this clone: The sample holds other DNA sequences that translate to the same CDR3. The rearrangement uses TRBV15 and TRBJ2-3, with TRBD1 matching over 8 bases. Per the germline V gene, CDR1 is LNHNV and CDR2 is YYDKDF (reference sequence). The V gene end was trimmed by 0 bases and the J gene end by 4 bases; junction bases not matched to a gene: 3. The CDR3 totals 15 residues. CDR3: CATSRDRGPADTQYF. CDR3 coding DNA: TGTGCCACCAGCAGAGACAGGGGGCCGGCAGATACGCAGTATTTT.

The chain uses TRBV7-8 and TRBJ1-3, with a tentative D call TRBD1 (5 bases). CDR3 length: 15 amino acids. V lost 5 bases to trimming and J lost 4 bases, with 15 bases between them. Germline lookup yields CDR1 SGHVS and CDR2 FQNEAQ. For the CDR3, the DNA is TGTGCCAGCAGCCGGGGGGTAGGGTCCGGAAACACCATATATTTT. Protein: CASSRGVGSGNTIYF.

The V call is TRBV16, the J call TRBJ1-2; the D is unclear. CDR3 length: 13 residues. CDR1 and CDR2 (germline): KGHSY, FQNENV. The V gene lost 2 bases and the J gene lost 4 bases, with 8 bases spanning the gap. Here the CDR3 DNA reads TGTGCCAGCAGCCAAGGGCAGTTCTATGGCTACACCTTC. Protein product: CASSQGQFYGYTF.

The rearrangement uses TRBV5-1 and TRBJ2-7; TRBD2 aligns across 8 bases. The germline V gene encodes CDR1 SGHRS and CDR2 YFSETQ. V was pared by 0 bases and J by 5 bases, with 7 bases of the junction left unmatched. The CDR3 sequence is 15 residues long. In nucleotides, the CDR3 is TGCGCCAGCAGCTTGGCGCGGGGGGCTAAAGACGAGCAGTACTTC. Translation: CASSLARGAKDEQYF.

This chain uses TRBV7-6 with TRBJ2-4; D gene unclear. The CDR3 has 11 amino acids. The V gene's germline CDR1 is SGHVS and CDR2 FNYEAQ. V lost 4 bases, J lost 14 bases, and 12 bases lay in between. The CDR3 spells CASSSGSGKYF. Here the CDR3 DNA reads TGTGCCAGCAGCTCCGGGTCCGGAAAGTACTTC.

The chain combines TRBV5-6 with TRBJ1-6; unclear D gene. Germline V gives CDR1 SGHDT, CDR2 YYEEEE. This CDR3 is 13 amino acids long. Trimming took off 2 bases at V and 2 bases at J, with 2 bases between the two ends. Here the CDR3 DNA reads TGTGCCAGCAGCTTCACCTATAATTCACCCCTCCACTTT. It encodes CASSFTYNSPLHF.

The chain links TRBV9 to TRBJ1-3; tentative D call: TRBD1 (6 bases). The CDR3 has 16 residues. The V gene's germline CDR1 is SGDLS and CDR2 YYNGEE. V was shortened by 0 bases and J by 4 bases, with 14 bases between the two germline ends. The CDR3 region has the DNA TGTGCCAGCAGCGTAGCCCCCCGGGGGGCAGGAAACACCATATATTTT. This codes for CASSVAPRGAGNTIYF.

This clone showed up just a few times. This chain connects TRBV29-1 to TRBJ1-1, with a possible D match to TRBD1 (6 bases). CDR1 is SQVTM, CDR2 ANQGSEA, per germline. Trimming shortened V by 4 bases and J by 7 bases, and 10 bases separated the two germline ends. The CDR3 spans 11 residues. The CDR3 is CSVVGQLEAFF. In DNA form, the CDR3 reads TGCAGCGTTGTCGGACAGCTTGAAGCTTTCTTT.

The rearrangement uses TRBV27 and TRBJ2-3; 9 bases agree with TRBD2. V lost 3 bases and J lost 2; bases outside the gene matches: 12. Germline CDR1 is MNHEY and CDR2 is SMNVEV (reference sequence). CDR3 size: 18 residues. The CDR3 spells CASSFRPSGDPNTDTQYF. The DNA of the CDR3 is TGTGCCAGCAGTTTCCGCCCTAGCGGGGATCCGAACACAGATACGCAGTATTTT.

The V and J genes are TRBV27 and TRBJ2-7, with TRBD1 matching over 9 bases. Germline V gene data show CDR1 as MNHEY and CDR2 as SMNVEV (reference sequence). The CDR3 is 16 amino acids. The V gene end was trimmed by 6 bases and the J gene end by 2 bases; junction bases not matched to a gene: 11. In DNA, the CDR3 is TGTGCCAGCAGCCCCCGGGGGGACAGGGCTACCTACGAGCAGTACTTC. Its translation is CASSPRGDRATYEQYF.

V usage is TRBV6-1 and J usage is TRBJ1-3; D unresolved. Germline values: CDR1 MNHNS, CDR2 SASEGT. CDR3 length: 12 amino acids. DNA for the CDR3: TGTGCTACCAGGCTGTCTGGAAACACCATATATTTT. Translated, it gives CATRLSGNTIYF.

This clone was seen just once. The chain carries TRBV29-1 and TRBJ2-3, with a tentative D call TRBD2 (5 bases). Germline CDR1 and CDR2: SQVTM and ANQGSEA. This CDR3 is built from 13 residues. V was shortened by 5 bases and J by 3 bases, with 12 bases between the two germline ends. CDR3 loop: CSVISGWTDTQYF. Here the CDR3 DNA reads TGCAGCGTTATAAGCGGTTGGACAGATACGCAGTATTTT.

The chain joins TRBV6-5 to TRBJ1-2, with D unclear. Trimming took 0 bases from V and 7 from J, leaving 18 bases between them. Per the germline V gene, CDR1 is MNHEY and CDR2 is SVGAGI. The CDR3 covers 16 residues. CDR3 region: CASSYSIGSRAGGYTF. DNA for the CDR3: TGTGCCAGCAGTTACTCGATCGGTTCGCGGGCCGGTGGCTACACCTTC.

The chain has TRBV7-2 and TRBJ2-1, with 14 nucleotides matching TRBD2. V dropped 4 bases and J dropped 8; count of bases not matched to a gene: 4. This CDR3 has 15 residues. Germline values: CDR1 SGHTA, CDR2 FQGNSA. CDR3 amino acids: CASSSGLAGGYEQFF. The DNA of the CDR3 is TGTGCCAGCAGCTCCGGACTAGCGGGAGGTTATGAGCAGTTCTTC.

The chain links TRBV30 to TRBJ2-4, with TRBD2 matching 8 bases. The CDR3 length is 15 residues. Trimming at V came to 1 base and at J to 0 bases, leaving 2 bases not matched to a gene. Germline V lookup: CDR1 GTSNPN, CDR2 SVGIG (reference sequence). CDR3 loop: CAWSGTSLAKNIQYF. The CDR3 nucleotides read TGTGCCTGGAGTGGGACTAGCTTAGCCAAAAACATTCAGTACTTC.

The rearrangement joins TRBV28 to TRBJ2-5; a weak D match, TRBD1 (5 bases). In germline, CDR1 is MDHEN, CDR2 SYDVKM. Trimming took off 7 bases at V and 5 bases at J, with 11 bases between the two ends. CDR3 length: 12 amino acids. DNA for the CDR3: TGTGCCAGCACCAGGGAATGGGAGACCCAGTACTTC. Amino acid sequence: CASTREWETQYF.

In its sample, this clone was seen once. This chain uses TRBV5-4 with TRBJ1-5; the D gene is possibly TRBD1 (5 bases). Per germline, CDR1 SGHNT and CDR2 YYREEE (reference sequence). V lost 4 bases to trimming and J lost 4 bases, with 24 bases between them. The CDR3 length is 18 residues. The CDR3 coding sequence is TGTGCCAGCAGCCGAGGACGACGGGAGGGGCAGAGAAATCAGCCCCAGCATTTT. Its protein product is CASSRGRREGQRNQPQHF. Full variable domain (outside the CDR3, taken from reference TRBV5-4 and TRBJ1-5): ETGVTQSPTHLIKTRGQQVTLRCSSQSGHNTVSWYQQALGQGPQFIFQYYREEENGRGNFPPRFSGLQFPNYSSELNVNALELDDSALYLCASSRGRREGQRNQPQHFGDGTRLSIL.

The chain joins TRBV27 to TRBJ2-1; 13 positions match TRBD2. The CDR3 runs to 16 residues. J was trimmed by 5 bases and V by 6 bases; bases with no gene match: 7. In germline, CDR1 is MNHEY, CDR2 SMNVEV (reference sequence). The CDR3 DNA reads TGTGCCAGCAGCCGGACCGGGACTAGCGGGAACAATGAGCAGTTCTTC. Protein sequence: CASSRTGTSGNNEQFF.

The chain combines TRBV9 with TRBJ1-4; TRBD1 might be the D (6 bases). Trimming stripped 3 bases from V and 10 bases from J, with 16 bases between. The germline V gene encodes CDR1 SGDLS and CDR2 YYNGEE. The CDR3 has 14 residues. The CDR3 DNA reads as TGTGCCAGCAGCGGCAGGACAGAACAAGGAAAACTGTTTTTT. Its translation is CASSGRTEQGKLFF.

The V call is TRBV6-5, the J call TRBJ2-7, with D tentatively TRBD2 (6 bases). V dropped 3 bases and J dropped 5 bases, with 14 bases sitting between them. Per the germline V gene, CDR1 is MNHEY and CDR2 is SVGAGI. CDR3 length equals 14 residues. The DNA for the CDR3 is TGTGCCAGCAGTTATGACGGGACTCGGAACGAGCAGTACTTC. Its translation: CASSYDGTRNEQYF.

The chain has TRBV5-1 and TRBJ1-6; no definite D call. The CDR3 contains 13 residues. Deletions cut 0 bases from V and 8 bases from J, with 6 bases between. CDR1 and CDR2 from the germline V gene are SGHRS and YFSETQ. The CDR3 DNA reads as TGCGCCAGCAGCTTGGGCTACGATTCACCCCTCCACTTT. The encoded protein is CASSLGYDSPLHF.

This clone has only one observation. The rearrangement uses TRBV2 and TRBJ1-2; 7 bases agree with TRBD1. The CDR3 runs to 13 residues. From germline, CDR1 is SNHLY and CDR2 FYNNEI. V lost 7 bases, J lost 4 bases, and 6 bases stayed unmatched. The CDR3 coding sequence is TGTGCCAGCACCATGACAGGGACCTATGGCTACACCTTC. Protein product: CASTMTGTYGYTF.

This sequence joins TRBV5-6 and TRBJ2-1; possible D gene TRBD2, 5 bases. This CDR3 is 16 amino acids long. V dropped 4 bases and J dropped 5 bases, with 19 bases sitting between them. Germline V gene data show CDR1 as SGHDT and CDR2 as YYEEEE. This chain's CDR3 is CASSHSGGGLNNEQFF. The CDR3, as DNA: TGTGCCAGCAGCCACTCTGGCGGAGGCCTCAACAATGAGCAGTTCTTC.

The CDR3 bases are TGCGCCAGCAGCTTGGGACAGGCACGATACGAGCAGTACTTC. Encoded protein: CASSLGQARYEQYF. The gene calls are TRBV5-1 and TRBJ2-7; a possible D gene is TRBD1 (6 bases). The ends were cut back, 0 bases at V and 4 bases at J, with 11 bases in the middle. Looked up from germline, CDR1 is SGHRS and CDR2 is YFSETQ. CDR3 size: 14 residues.

The V gene is TRBV4-1, the J gene TRBJ2-2, with 8 bases aligning to TRBD2. Germline loops: CDR1 MGHRA, CDR2 YSYEKL. The CDR3 has 16 residues. The trim removed 6 bases at V and 5 bases at J, leaving 11 bases unmatched. The CDR3 here is CASRPGLALFTGELFF. CDR3 nucleotides: TGCGCCAGCAGACCCGGACTAGCCCTTTTTACCGGGGAGCTGTTTTTT.

The chain combines TRBV7-2 with TRBJ2-7, with 7 bases that match TRBD1. The length of the CDR3 is 17 residues. Germline V gives CDR1 SGHTA, CDR2 FQGNSA. V lost 1 base to trimming and J lost 7 bases; unmatched junction nucleotides: 16. The CDR3 is CASSLDPRTGRSEEQYF. DNA of the CDR3: TGTGCCAGCAGCTTAGACCCCCGGACAGGTAGATCGGAGGAGCAGTACTTC.

This rearrangement joins TRBV7-2 to TRBJ1-5; possible D gene TRBD1, 5 bases. The V end was cut by 6 bases, the J end by 3 bases, with 12 bases between. The CDR3 is 14 residues long. The germline V gene encodes CDR1 SGHTA and CDR2 FQGNSA. CDR3 in amino acids: CASRSRQSNQPQHF. The CDR3 region has the DNA TGTGCCAGCAGATCACGACAGTCCAATCAGCCCCAGCATTTT.

The count of this clone is one. The rearrangement uses TRBV7-2 and TRBJ2-3; a possible D gene is TRBD2 (5 bases). The CDR3 contains 14 residues. Germline assignment: CDR1 SGHTA and CDR2 FQGNSA. V was shortened by 4 bases and J by 5 bases, with 13 bases between the two germline ends. As DNA, the CDR3 is TGTGCCAGCAGCTCCGGACTCCCCCGAGATACGCAGTATTTT. Protein sequence: CASSSGLPRDTQYF. Supplemented by reference TRBV7-2 and TRBJ2-3, the full variable domain reads GAGVSQSPSNKVTEKGKDVELRCDPISGHTALYWYRQSLGQGLEFLIYFQGNSAPDKSGLPSDRFSAERTGGSVSTLTIQRTQQEDSAVYLCASSSGLPRDTQYFGPGTRLTVL.

V usage is TRBV7-8 and J usage is TRBJ2-1; D may be TRBD2 (5 bases). This CDR3 has 16 amino acids. V lost 4 bases and J lost 7, with 20 bases in between. Germline V gene sequence: CDR1 SGHVS, CDR2 FQNEAQ. The CDR3 DNA reads as TGTGCCAGCAGCTCTCATCAAGGACTTTCCGGTAATGAGCAGTTCTTC. Encoded protein: CASSSHQGLSGNEQFF. Full variable domain (missing parts from reference TRBV7-8 and TRBJ2-1): GAGVSQSPRYKVAKRGQDVALRCDPISGHVSLFWYQQALGQGPEFLTYFQNEAQLDKSGLPSDRFFAERPEGSVSTLKIQRTQQEDSAVYLCASSSHQGLSGNEQFFGPGTRLTVL.

The chain recombines TRBV6-5 with TRBJ1-2; 7 nucleotides match TRBD1. V dropped 2 bases and J dropped 6; count of bases not matched to a gene: 6. Germline values: CDR1 MNHEY, CDR2 SVGAGI. This CDR3 region has 14 residues. CDR3 protein: CASSYQGGADGYTF. CDR3 DNA sequence: TGTGCCAGCAGTTACCAAGGGGGCGCGGATGGCTACACCTTC.